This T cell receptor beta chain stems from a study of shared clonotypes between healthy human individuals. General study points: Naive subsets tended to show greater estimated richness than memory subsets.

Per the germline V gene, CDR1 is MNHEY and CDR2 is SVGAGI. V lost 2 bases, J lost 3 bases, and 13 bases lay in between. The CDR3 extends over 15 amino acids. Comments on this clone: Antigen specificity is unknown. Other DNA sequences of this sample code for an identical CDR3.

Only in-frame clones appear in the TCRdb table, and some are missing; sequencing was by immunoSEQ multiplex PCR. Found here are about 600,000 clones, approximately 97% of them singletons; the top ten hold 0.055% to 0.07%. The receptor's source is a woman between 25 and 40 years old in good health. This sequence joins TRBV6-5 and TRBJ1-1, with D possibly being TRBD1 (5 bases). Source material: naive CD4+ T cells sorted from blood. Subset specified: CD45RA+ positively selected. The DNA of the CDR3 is TGTGCCAGCAGTTACGGGGACCGGGGGGACACTGAAGCTTTCTTT. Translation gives CASSYGDRGDTEAFF.